Below are 24 T cell receptor beta chains sequenced from a single sample in a study of T cell changes during pregnancy in multiple sclerosis. The table came from immunoSEQ multiplex PCR; TCRdb's copy has only in-frame clones and leaves some out. The sample comprises tens of thousands of clones, over 85% of which are singletons, and roughly 1.5% rests with the top ten. Sequencing used peripheral blood, obtained in the second trimester of pregnancy. The receptors originated from a female donor with multiple sclerosis, enrolled in a pregnancy study.

This clone was recorded only once. The chain is built from TRBV9 and TRBJ2-1; D is unresolved. V lost 0 bases and J 2 bases, leaving 9 bases between the germline ends. The germline CDR1 and CDR2 sequences are SGDLS and YYNGEE. The CDR3 is 15 residues long. The DNA of the CDR3 is TGTGCCAGCAGCGTAGACCCGCGCACCTACAATGAGCAGTTCTTC. It yields the protein CASSVDPRTYNEQFF.

V and J are TRBV28 and TRBJ2-5, with D perhaps matching TRBD2 (5 bases). Trimming removed 3 bases from V and 6 bases from J, with 14 bases in between. The CDR3 spans 14 residues. CDR1 MDHEN and CDR2 SYDVKM come from the germline V gene. CDR3 amino acids: CASSFGGSAQTQYF. The CDR3 nucleotides are TGTGCCAGCAGTTTTGGCGGTAGCGCTCAGACCCAGTACTTC. The full variable domain, rest sourced from reference TRBV28 and TRBJ2-5, is DVKVTQSSRYLVKRTGEKVFLECVQDMDHENMFWYRQDPGLGLRLIYFSYDVKMKEKGDIPEGYSVSREKKERFSLILESASTNQTSMYLCASSFGGSAQTQYFGPGTRLLVL.

The gene calls are TRBV5-1 and TRBJ1-5, with 9 positions matching TRBD1. CDR1 SGHRS and CDR2 YFSETQ come from the germline V gene. The J segment lost 7 bases and the V segment lost 3 bases, leaving 8 bases of the junction unmatched. The CDR3 is 15 amino acids. The CDR3 region has the DNA TGCGCCAGCAGCTCAGGGACAGGGTTCGGCCAGCCCCAGCATTTT. This sequence encodes CASSSGTGFGQPQHF.

The chain is built from TRBV29-1 and TRBJ2-3; D call uncertain. This CDR3 spans 14 amino acids. The V gene lost 1 base and the J gene lost 1 base, with 9 bases spanning the gap. Germline CDR1 reads SQVTM; CDR2 reads ANQGSEA. CDR3 protein: CSVEGGRGTDTQYF. In DNA form, the CDR3 reads TGCAGCGTTGAAGGAGGTCGGGGCACAGATACGCAGTATTTT.

The gene calls are TRBV18 and TRBJ2-4, with D possibly TRBD1 on 6 matching bases. V was pared by 6 bases and J by 5 bases, with 14 bases between. This CDR3 is 14 amino acids long. The V gene's germline CDR1 is KGHSH and CDR2 LQKENI. In DNA, the CDR3 is TGTGCCAGCTCGGCAGGGGTCTCGCAAAACATTCAGTACTTC. Protein sequence: CASSAGVSQNIQYF.

The rearrangement uses TRBV6-5 and TRBJ2-1, with 13 bases fitting TRBD2. CDR3 length: 14 amino acids. Germline trimming cut 8 bases from V and 3 bases from J; bases unmatched to any gene: 1. Germline V gene lookup returns CDR1 MNHEY and CDR2 SVGAGI. This CDR3 reads CASGLAGVYNEQFF. CDR3 nucleotide sequence: TGTGCCAGCGGACTAGCGGGAGTCTACAATGAGCAGTTCTTC.

The chain couples TRBV5-4 to TRBJ2-1; no clear D gene. Trimming stripped 1 base from V and 4 bases from J, with 6 bases between. CDR1 and CDR2 from the germline V gene are SGHNT and YYREEE (reference sequence). The CDR3 is made up of 13 amino acids. CDR3 nucleotides: TGTGCCAGCAGCTTGCCGGTATACAATGAGCAGTTCTTC. It is translated as CASSLPVYNEQFF.

The rearrangement links TRBV10-3 to TRBJ2-7, with TRBD1 identical over 9 bases. The germline CDR1 and CDR2 sequences are ENHRY and SYGVKD. V shed 2 bases and J 2 bases; nucleotides not matched to a gene: 13. This CDR3 is built from 18 residues. The CDR3 loop reads CAISELWRGGQGTYEQYF. The CDR3 DNA reads TGTGCCATCAGTGAGCTCTGGAGGGGGGGACAGGGAACCTACGAGCAGTACTTC.

On this clone: Relative to the germline gene, one junction end is altered; a read error may explain this. The chain couples TRBV18 to TRBJ2-7; possibly TRBD2 for D (6 bases). This CDR3 has 15 residues. CDR1 is KGHSH, CDR2 LQKENI, per germline. CDR3 protein: CASSPPREASHEQYF. Here the CDR3 DNA reads TGTGCCAGCTCACCACCGAGGGAGGCCTCCCACGAGCAGTACTTC.

The V gene is TRBV30, the J gene TRBJ2-1; D is uncertain. This CDR3 region has 12 residues. Trimming took 2 bases from V and 6 from J, leaving 8 bases between them. Germline V gene lookup returns CDR1 GTSNPN and CDR2 SVGIG (reference sequence). In nucleotides, the CDR3 is TGTGCCTGGAGTATACTCCTCAATGAGCAGTTCTTC. Protein product: CAWSILLNEQFF.

The chain uses TRBV30 and TRBJ1-5, with TRBD1 matching over 9 bases. After removal of 3 bases from V and 5 bases from J, the junction contained 14 bases not matched to a gene. In germline, CDR1 is GTSNPN, CDR2 SVGIG (reference sequence). CDR3 length: 17 amino acids. The CDR3 coding sequence is TGTGCCTGGAGCGTCGGGACAGGGACTCGAGGGGATCAGCCCCAGCATTTT. It yields the protein CAWSVGTGTRGDQPQHF.

V usage is TRBV28 and J usage is TRBJ1-4; D is perhaps TRBD1 (6 bases). Trimming took off 1 base at V and 10 bases at J, with 7 bases between the two ends. The length of the CDR3 is 12 residues. Germline assignment: CDR1 MDHEN and CDR2 SYDVKM. CDR3 in amino acids: CASSLFRGKLFF. The DNA for the CDR3 is TGTGCCAGCAGTTTATTCAGGGGAAAACTGTTTTTT.

V and J are TRBV21-1 and TRBJ2-2; the table's D call, TRBD1, was not checked against the DNA. TRBV21-1 is listed as a pseudogene. CDR3 length: 16 residues. CDR3: CASSKLRQGANGELFF. The CDR3, as DNA: TGTGCCAGCAGCAAACTTCGGCAGGGGGCTAACGGGGAGCTGTTTTTT.

J is TRBJ2-5 and V is TRBV7-9, with 11 positions matching TRBD1. This CDR3 has 16 residues. Per the germline V gene, CDR1 is SEHNR and CDR2 is FQNEAQ (reference sequence). V shed 5 bases and J 5 bases; nucleotides not matched to a gene: 10. The CDR3 nucleotides read TGTGCCAGCAGCCGGACCGGGACAGGGGGTTTGGAGACCCAGTACTTC. Its translation: CASSRTGTGGLETQYF.

This chain connects TRBV9 to TRBJ2-5; 10 bases are a match to TRBD2. Unmatched junction bases numbered 4, after V lost 1 base and J lost 4 bases. The V gene's germline CDR1 is SGDLS and CDR2 YYNGEE. The CDR3 spans 15 residues. Here the CDR3 reads CASSVLAGEGETQYF. DNA of the CDR3: TGTGCCAGCAGCGTACTAGCGGGAGAGGGAGAGACCCAGTACTTC.

This rearrangement joins TRBV6-6 to TRBJ1-2; D may be TRBD1 (6 bases). V lost 9 bases and J lost 5, with 22 bases in between. Germline V gives CDR1 MNHNY, CDR2 SVGAGI (reference sequence). The CDR3 is made up of 15 amino acids. CDR3 bases: TGTGCCAGTGGACAGCCATACGGGGTGAAGTATGGCTACACCTTC. Translation: CASGQPYGVKYGYTF.

The V call is TRBV2, the J call TRBJ2-1; no reliable D call. The ends were cut back, 6 bases at V and 1 base at J, with 10 bases in the middle. Germline V CDR1 and CDR2: SNHLY, FYNNEI. The CDR3 covers 14 residues. The DNA of the CDR3 is TGTGCCAGCAGCTTTACTAATTCCTACAATGAGCAGTTCTTC. It is translated as CASSFTNSYNEQFF.

This sequence joins TRBV4-1 and TRBJ1-1; 8 bases are a match to TRBD1. Losses at the gene ends were 5 bases for V and 0 bases for J; bases not matched to a gene: 17. CDR3 size: 19 residues. The V gene's germline CDR1 is MGHRA and CDR2 YSYEKL. CDR3 in amino acids: CASSDILASDRDLNTEAFF. The CDR3 DNA follows: TGCGCCAGCAGCGATATCTTGGCGTCGGACAGGGACTTGAACACTGAAGCTTTCTTT.

V usage is TRBV7-2 and J usage is TRBJ2-3; tentatively, D is TRBD2 (6 bases). The germline CDR1 and CDR2 sequences are SGHTA and FQGNSA. V lost 2 bases and J 7 bases, leaving 10 bases between the germline ends. CDR3 length: 13 amino acids. CDR3 DNA: TGTGCCAGCAGCTTATTGGAGGGTCATACGCAGTATTTT. As protein: CASSLLEGHTQYF.

The V gene is TRBV7-9, the J gene TRBJ2-7; 9 bases are shared with TRBD1. The CDR3 covers 14 residues. J gave up 6 bases and V 4 bases, and 7 bases lay outside the gene matches. Germline CDR1 and CDR2: SEHNR and FQNEAQ (reference sequence). CDR3 in DNA: TGTGCCAGCAGCTCTCGGGACAGGGTTTTCGAGCAGTACTTC. Translating it yields CASSSRDRVFEQYF.

The genes are TRBV2 and TRBJ2-7; 9 bases agree with TRBD1. With V trimmed by 6 bases and J by 4 bases, 7 bases remained unmatched. This CDR3 contains 14 residues. CDR1 is SNHLY and CDR2 is FYNNEI in the germline V gene. The CDR3 is CASRTSGQGYEQYF. The CDR3 DNA reads as TGTGCCAGCAGAACTTCGGGACAGGGATACGAGCAGTACTTC.

The CDR3 loop is CASSEGDSHQPQHF. CDR3 DNA: TGTGCCAGCAGTGAAGGGGACAGCCATCAGCCCCAGCATTTT. The V and J genes are TRBV2 and TRBJ1-5; 7 bases map to TRBD1. The CDR3 has 14 amino acids. CDR1 SNHLY and CDR2 FYNNEI come from the germline V gene. V trimming: 1 base; J trimming: 5 bases; junction bases outside the gene matches: 2.

The V gene is TRBV12-5, the J gene TRBJ2-6; D gene uncertain. The germline V gene has CDR1 LGHNT and CDR2 FRNRAP. Trimming shortened V by 8 bases and J by 1 base, and 3 bases separated the two germline ends. CDR3 length: 12 amino acids. The CDR3 sequence is CASSSGANVLTF. The CDR3 nucleotides are TGTGCTAGTTCGTCTGGGGCCAACGTCCTGACTTTC. The whole variable domain, filled in from reference TRBV12-5 and TRBJ2-6, reads DARVTQTPRHKVTEMGQEVTMRCQPILGHNTVFWYRQTMMQGLELLAYFRNRAPLDDSGMPKDRFSAEMPDATLATLKIQPSEPRDSAVYFCASSSGANVLTFGAGSRLTVL.

This chain joins TRBV30 and TRBJ2-5, with TRBD1 identical over 7 bases. Germline lookup yields CDR1 GTSNPN and CDR2 SVGIG (reference sequence). Germline trimming cut 2 bases from V and 5 bases from J; bases unmatched to any gene: 8. The CDR3 consists of 14 residues. CDR3 sequence reads: CAWSLGTAGETQYF. The CDR3, as DNA: TGTGCCTGGAGTCTAGGGACAGCCGGGGAGACCCAGTACTTC.